These 23 T cell receptor beta chains came from one sample sequenced in a study of shared clonotypes between healthy human individuals. TCRdb's table, derived via immunoSEQ multiplex PCR, lists solely in-frame clones and lacks some. The repertoire includes approximately 530,000 clones, 90% to 97% of them detected once, and about 0.06% sits in the top ten. Sequenced material: naive CD4+ T cells sorted from blood. The subset here: CD45RA+ positively selected. The receptor set was obtained from a woman aged 25 to 39 in good health.

The genes are TRBV5-1 and TRBJ1-5, with 7 bases aligning to TRBD1. This CDR3 has 15 amino acids. Trimming took 0 bases from V and 8 from J; bases not matched to a gene: 8. CDR1 and CDR2 from the germline V gene are SGHRS and YFSETQ. In DNA, the CDR3 is TGCGCCAGCAGCTTGGAGGCAGGGGGATACGAGCCCCAGCATTTT. Translation gives CASSLEAGGYEPQHF.

The CDR3 sequence: CASSYTGSTGANVLTF. The CDR3, as DNA: TGTGCCAGCAGCTACACCGGGTCTACTGGGGCCAACGTCCTGACTTTC. The J gene is TRBJ2-6, the V gene TRBV7-9; no definite D call. Per the germline V gene, CDR1 is SEHNR and CDR2 is FQNEAQ (reference sequence). V was clipped by 4 bases and J by 2 bases, with 12 bases between them. The CDR3 loop spans 16 amino acids.

This chain links TRBV10-1 with TRBJ2-2, with 8 bases identical to TRBD2. CDR1 is WNHNN, CDR2 SYGVQD, per germline (reference sequence). V dropped 4 bases and J dropped 6; count of bases not matched to a gene: 10. CDR3 length: 16 amino acids. The CDR3 here is CASSGFGLAGSGELFF. The CDR3 bases are TGCGCCAGCAGTGGCTTCGGACTAGCCGGTTCCGGGGAGCTGTTTTTT.

The rearrangement uses TRBV28 and TRBJ2-3, with 10 bases aligning to TRBD1. The CDR3 contains 15 residues. The germline V gene has CDR1 MDHEN and CDR2 SYDVKM. The V gene end was trimmed by 6 bases and the J gene end by 2 bases; junction bases not matched to a gene: 5. The CDR3 sequence is CASRTGGSDTDTQYF. The DNA of the CDR3 is TGTGCCAGCAGGACAGGGGGCAGTGACACAGATACGCAGTATTTT.

This clone was seen a single time. The chain links TRBV6-5 to TRBJ2-3; D might be TRBD2 (5 bases). This CDR3 comprises 13 residues. V lost 0 bases and J lost 10, with 11 bases in between. Germline CDR1 and CDR2: MNHEY and SVGAGI. CDR3 amino acids: CASSYSGVDSQYF. The CDR3 DNA reads as TGTGCCAGCAGTTACTCGGGAGTCGATTCGCAGTATTTT.

The rearrangement joins TRBV29-1 to TRBJ2-2; 9 bases match TRBD1. Trimming cost V 3 bases and J 1 base; bases outside gene matches: 15. The CDR3 has 19 residues. Germline CDR1 is SQVTM and CDR2 is ANQGSEA. In nucleotides, the CDR3 is TGCAGCGTTGATGGTTGGGGGACAGGGTTGATCGGGAACACCGGGGAGCTGTTTTTT. It translates to CSVDGWGTGLIGNTGELFF.

The V call is TRBV28, the J call TRBJ1-5; tentative D call: TRBD1 (5 bases). V was shortened by 3 bases and J by 4 bases, with 10 bases between the two germline ends. The CDR3 is 14 residues long. Germline CDR1 and CDR2: MDHEN and SYDVKM. The CDR3 DNA reads as TGTGCCAGCAGTTTGTCACAGGTAAATCAGCCCCAGCATTTT. It translates to CASSLSQVNQPQHF.

This chain connects TRBV28 to TRBJ2-7; D possibly corresponds to TRBD2 (5 bases). The CDR3 is 14 residues long. The germline gives CDR1 MDHEN, CDR2 SYDVKM. Trimming stripped 6 bases from V and 4 bases from J, with 16 bases between. The CDR3 region is CASRTPRTHYEQYF. DNA of the CDR3: TGTGCCAGCAGGACCCCCAGGACTCATTACGAGCAGTACTTC.

The J gene is TRBJ2-5, the V gene TRBV14; D might be TRBD1 or TRBD2, each matching 5 bases. The CDR3 length is 13 residues. Between the trimmed V and J ends, which lost 5 bases and 0 bases, there was a span of 7 bases. Germline assignment: CDR1 SGHDN and CDR2 FVKESK. The CDR3, as DNA: TGTGCCAGCAGCGGGGGTCACCAAGAGACCCAGTACTTC. The encoded protein is CASSGGHQETQYF.

CDR3 sequence (DNA): TGCGCCAGCAGCCCGACAGGGAGGTCCTATGGCTACACCTTC. Encoded protein: CASSPTGRSYGYTF. The rearrangement joins TRBV5-1 to TRBJ1-2, with 7 bases identical to TRBD1. The CDR3 contains 14 residues. Germline trimming cut 4 bases from V and 4 bases from J; bases unmatched to any gene: 7. CDR1 is SGHRS, CDR2 YFSETQ, per germline.

V and J are TRBV7-2 and TRBJ2-3, with 9 positions matching TRBD2. Germline CDR1 SGHTA, CDR2 FQGNSA. V trimming: 1 base; J trimming: 4 bases; junction bases outside the gene matches: 6. CDR3 size: 16 residues. CDR3 coding DNA: TGTGCCAGCAGCTTAGTATCTAGCGGGATGCCAGATACGCAGTATTTT. Translation: CASSLVSSGMPDTQYF.

This clone was observed a single time. The chain recombines TRBV29-1 with TRBJ1-5; D perhaps matches TRBD1 (5 bases). The ends were cut back, 6 bases at V and 0 bases at J, with 12 bases in the middle. The CDR3 runs to 14 residues. CDR1 is SQVTM and CDR2 is ANQGSEA in the germline V gene. The CDR3 is CSVLGTDSNQPQHF. CDR3 nucleotide sequence: TGCAGCGTCCTAGGGACGGATAGCAATCAGCCCCAGCATTTT.

The V gene is TRBV6-1, the J gene TRBJ2-1, with 8 nucleotides matching TRBD2. Germline CDR1 MNHNS, CDR2 SASEGT. V lost 8 bases, J lost 3 bases, and 9 bases stayed unmatched. The CDR3 sequence is 15 residues long. The CDR3 reads CASGAAGGLYNEQFF. CDR3 bases: TGTGCCAGCGGGGCGGCGGGAGGTCTCTACAATGAGCAGTTCTTC.

This clone was picked up one time. The rearrangement links TRBV4-1 to TRBJ1-5; D is ambiguous. The CDR3 has 17 amino acids. V was clipped by 2 bases and J by 6 bases, with 20 bases between them. Per germline, CDR1 MGHRA and CDR2 YSYEKL. The CDR3 bases are TGCGCCAGCAGCCAATCTTGGAAGGGAGAGTTGGGTCAGCCCCAGCATTTT. It is translated as CASSQSWKGELGQPQHF.

This clone was found once. This sequence joins TRBV28 and TRBJ2-7; 8 bases align to TRBD1. CDR3 length equals 15 residues. Per the germline V gene, CDR1 is MDHEN and CDR2 is SYDVKM. The V segment lost 6 bases and the J segment 5 bases; nucleotides outside the gene matches: 12. In DNA, the CDR3 is TGTGCCAGCAGGCTTTCGCAGACAGGGGTCGACGAGCAGTACTTC. This codes for CASRLSQTGVDEQYF.

The J gene is TRBJ2-3, the V gene TRBV7-9; TRBD2 is a possible D gene (6 bases). V shed 7 bases and J shed 5 bases, with 19 bases lying between them. Germline loops: CDR1 SEHNR, CDR2 FQNEAQ (reference sequence). The CDR3 is 15 amino acids. The CDR3 sequence: CASNPSGSLGDTQYF. Written as DNA, the CDR3 is TGTGCCAGCAACCCATCCGGGAGCCTCGGAGATACGCAGTATTTT.

The rearrangement links TRBV5-1 to TRBJ2-7; maybe TRBD2 (5 bases). The CDR3 length is 16 residues. The germline V gene has CDR1 SGHRS and CDR2 YFSETQ. With 2 bases removed from V and 0 bases from J, the gap between germline ends came to 15 bases. The CDR3 DNA sequence: TGCGCCAGCAGCTTCGGGAATTCGGTTAGCTCCTACGAGCAGTACTTC. Protein product: CASSFGNSVSSYEQYF.

In its sample, this clone was seen once. The rearrangement uses TRBV27 and TRBJ1-1; TRBD1 might be the D (5 bases). CDR3 length: 14 amino acids. The germline V and J ends were trimmed by 3 bases and 1 base, with 9 bases remaining between them. Germline CDR1 and CDR2: MNHEY and SMNVEV (reference sequence). The CDR3 reads CASSFQGPNTEAFF. CDR3 sequence (DNA): TGTGCCAGCAGTTTCCAGGGCCCGAACACTGAAGCTTTCTTT.

This rearrangement joins TRBV30 to TRBJ2-5, with TRBD1 identical over 7 bases. The J call may be incorrect, as the DNA end agrees better with TRBJ2-7. The CDR3 contains 14 residues. Germline CDR1 reads GTSNPN; CDR2 reads SVGIG (reference sequence). The CDR3 sequence: CAWSSDRAGYEQYF. CDR3 DNA sequence: TGTGCCTGGAGTTCAGACAGGGCAGGGTACGAGCAGTACTTC.

As to this clone: Other DNA sequences in the same sample also yield this CDR3. The gene calls are TRBV5-1 and TRBJ2-3; D remains ambiguous. The CDR3 runs 14 residues. Germline CDR1 reads SGHRS; CDR2 reads YFSETQ. V gave up 5 bases and J gave up 0 bases, with 10 bases separating them. Here the CDR3 reads CASSRAESTDTQYF. In DNA, the CDR3 is TGCGCCAGCAGTCGGGCGGAGAGCACAGATACGCAGTATTTT.

This rearrangement joins TRBV5-8 to TRBJ2-7, with D perhaps TRBD2 (7 bases). The V gene's germline CDR1 is SGHTS and CDR2 YDEGEE. The CDR3 is made up of 13 amino acids. V was trimmed by 4 bases and J by 4 bases, leaving 12 bases between them. As DNA, the CDR3 is TGTGCCAGCAGCCTGGGAGGGGGGTACGAGCAGTACTTC. Translation gives CASSLGGGYEQYF.

The gene calls are TRBV19 and TRBJ2-5; no reliable D call. Looked up from germline, CDR1 is LNHDA and CDR2 is SQIVND (reference sequence). This CDR3 comprises 12 residues. The V end was cut by 1 base, the J end by 4 bases, with 4 bases between. Written as DNA, the CDR3 is TGTGCCAGTAGTATAGGCGGAGAGACCCAGTACTTC. Encoded protein: CASSIGGETQYF. The whole variable domain, filled in from reference TRBV19 and TRBJ2-5, reads DGGITQSPKYLFRKEGQNVTLSCEQNLNHDAMYWYRQDPGQGLRLIYYSQIVNDFQKGDIAEGYSVSREKKESFPLTVTSAQKNPTAFYLCASSIGGETQYFGPGTRLLVL.

The chain is built from TRBV19 and TRBJ2-1; 7 bases agree with TRBD1. Unmatched junction bases numbered 9, after V lost 10 bases and J lost 3 bases. Germline V CDR1 and CDR2: LNHDA, SQIVND (reference sequence). This CDR3 spans 14 amino acids. The CDR3 is CATKRDRDYNEQFF. DNA for the CDR3: TGTGCCACAAAACGGGACAGAGACTACAATGAGCAGTTCTTC.